This is a list of T cell receptor beta chains from one sample in a study of cytomegalovirus exposure and HLA in healthy donors. Some clones are missing from TCRdb's copy, which holds only in-frame ones; the method was immunoSEQ multiplex PCR. Of about 130,000 clones in the sample, 75% are singletons; the top ten hold over 2.5%. Input material: PBMCs. The source of these receptors is a woman in her fifties or sixties in good health and CMV-seronegative. Both conserved end residues are part of each CDR3. Fields, in order: J gene, clone size, V gene, D gene, CDR3 DNA, CDR3 protein. The D gene is left open where the match is weak. Clone size is shown for a subset of rows, as once, few, many or a class of expanded clone.

>TRBJ2-1|.|TRBV9|TRBD2
TGTGCCAGCAGCCCTCGCGGGTTAGCGGGAGAGTACAATGAGCAGTTCTTC
CASSPRGLAGEYNEQFF
>TRBJ2-7|.|TRBV27|TRBD2
TGTGCCAGCAGTTCCCCGACTAGCGGGAGCTACGAGCAGTACTTC
CASSSPTSGSYEQYF
>TRBJ2-3|once|TRBV4-2|TRBD2
TGTGCCAGCAGCCAAGACCTTGGCGGGAGGGCCGTAGATACGCAGTATTTT
CASSQDLGGRAVDTQYF
>TRBJ2-2|.|TRBV19|TRBD2
TGTGCCAGTAGTCCCCGACTAGCGGGAGTTCGGACCGGGGAGCTGTTTTTT
CASSPRLAGVRTGELFF
>TRBJ2-2|once|TRBV11-2|.
TGTGCCAGCAGCTTAGTTTCGCCAGCGATTGTCACCGGGGAGCTGTTTTTT
CASSLVSPAIVTGELFF
>TRBJ2-1|once|TRBV12-5|.
TGTGCTAGTGGTTTGTCTCCAGGTAATGAGCAGTTCTTC
CASGLSPGNEQFF
>TRBJ2-1|few|TRBV5-4|TRBD2
TGTGCCAGCGGGACTAGCGGGAGCAATGAGCAGTTCTTC
CASGTSGSNEQFF
>TRBJ2-1|few|TRBV4-3|.
TGCGCCAGCAGCCCCGACGGGAGTGAGCAGTTCTTC
CASSPDGSEQFF
>TRBJ1-1|few|TRBV7-9|.
TGTTCCAGCAGCTTGGTACAGGGTACGACTGAAGCTTTCTTT
CSSSLVQGTTEAFF
>TRBJ1-3|.|TRBV29-1|.
TGCAGCACCCGGACAGCCGGAGGAAACACCATATATTTT
CSTRTAGGNTIYF
>TRBJ2-2|.|TRBV25-1|TRBD2
TGTGCCAGCAGTGAAACGGGGGGGCGAGGGGAGCTGTTTTTT
CASSETGGRGELFF
>TRBJ2-1|.|TRBV7-9|.
TGTGCCAGCAGCTTTAGCGGAGAGGGCTACAATGAGCAGTTCTTC
CASSFSGEGYNEQFF
>TRBJ2-7|.|TRBV4-2|TRBD1
TGTGCCAGCAGCCGGGAGGGGGGGACAGGGAGCTACGAGCAGTACTTC
CASSREGGTGSYEQYF
>TRBJ1-1|.|TRBV7-2|.
TGTGCCAGCAGCCCCGGGCCAGGGTTTGAAGCTTTCTTT
CASSPGPGFEAFF
>TRBJ1-2|.|TRBV27|TRBD1
TGTGCCAGCAGTCCATCCCTGGACAGGAGGGGCTATGGCTACACCTTC
CASSPSLDRRGYGYTF
>TRBJ2-2|.|TRBV7-3|.
TGTGCCAGCAGCCAAGCTCTAGCAGGCACCGGGGAGCTGTTTTTT
CASSQALAGTGELFF
>TRBJ2-2|.|TRBV4-1|.
TGCGCTAGCAGCCCCCCGGGACTTCATTACCGGCGGGGAGCTGTTTTT
CASSPPGLHYRRGAVF
>TRBJ2-7|.|TRBV5-8|TRBD1
TGTGCCAGCACCTTCTTGACAGGGCCTCCCTACGAGCAGTACTTC
CASTFLTGPPYEQYF
>TRBJ2-1|.|TRBV27|.
TGTGCCAGCAGTTTAGTTGGGGCTGATGAGCAGTTCTTC
CASSLVGADEQFF
>TRBJ2-1|.|TRBV7-2|TRBD1
TGTGCCAGCAGCTCTAACAGGGGGCCGAATGAGCAGTTCTTC
CASSSNRGPNEQFF
>TRBJ1-1|.|TRBV30|.
TGTGCCTGGACGTCAGAAGAGAACACTGAAGCTTTCTTT
CAWTSEENTEAFF
>TRBJ2-5|.|TRBV10-1|.
TGCGCCAGCAGTGAGTCGCCTAAAGAGACCCAGTACTTC
CASSESPKETQYF
>TRBJ1-2|.|TRBV6-1|TRBD1
TGTGCCAGCAGCGCGAGGACAGGGTATGGCTACACCTTC
CASSARTGYGYTF
>TRBJ2-2|.|TRBV29-1|TRBD1
TGCAGCGTGCCAGGGGGCGCGGTCACCGGGGAGCTGTTTTTT
CSVPGGAVTGELFF
>TRBJ1-1|.|TRBV7-2|.
TGTGCCAGCAGCTTATTGTGGGGGATGGGGGCGGATAGCACTGAAGCTTTCTTT
CASSLLWGMGADSTEAFF
>TRBJ2-1|.|TRBV11-3|TRBD2
TGTGCCAGCAGGGGGCGGGAGACCAATGAGCAGTTCTTC
CASRGRETNEQFF
>TRBJ2-2|once|TRBV28|TRBD1
TGTGCCAGCAGTCTAGACAGGGGGCTCGGCGGGGAGCTGTTTTTT
CASSLDRGLGGELFF